One sample yielded the 23 T cell receptor beta chains listed below, sequenced in a study of blood T cell repertoires in COVID-19. TCRdb's copy holds only in-frame clones and misses some; the assay was immunoSEQ multiplex PCR. This sample has 90,000 or so clones; roughly 86% occur once, and the top ten carry roughly 27%. Material for sequencing was peripheral blood. The receptors derive from a human donor in a cohort sampled during active COVID-19.

The chain has TRBV7-6 and TRBJ2-5, with 8 bases that match TRBD2. The trim removed 4 bases at V and 6 bases at J, leaving 13 bases unmatched. Germline V lookup: CDR1 SGHVS, CDR2 FNYEAQ. This CDR3 has 16 residues. The DNA of the CDR3 is TGTGCCAGCAGCTCGACGCTAGCGGGCTTACAAAAGACCCAGTACTTC. Residues: CASSSTLAGLQKTQYF.

V usage is TRBV29-1 and J usage is TRBJ2-1; tentatively, D is TRBD1 (5 bases). V was trimmed by 3 bases and J by 6 bases, leaving 9 bases between them. Germline V gene data show CDR1 as SQVTM and CDR2 as ANQGSEA. This CDR3 is built from 12 residues. The CDR3 spells CSVESRGNEQFF. In DNA form, the CDR3 reads TGCAGCGTTGAGAGTAGGGGCAATGAGCAGTTCTTC.

The V and J genes are TRBV6-6 and TRBJ2-1, with 7 nucleotides matching TRBD1. Trimming cost V 6 bases and J 0 bases; bases outside gene matches: 8. The CDR3 loop spans 16 amino acids. CDR1 is MNHNY and CDR2 is SVGAGI in the germline V gene (reference sequence). The CDR3 DNA is TGTGCCAGCAGCTACAGGGGCCCGACCTCCTACAATGAGCAGTTCTTC. This translates into CASSYRGPTSYNEQFF.

In its sample, this clone was seen a few times. The V gene is TRBV29-1, the J gene TRBJ2-5, with 13 nucleotides matching TRBD2. Germline V CDR1 and CDR2: SQVTM, ANQGSEA. V lost 6 bases, J lost 1 base, and 8 bases stayed unmatched. This CDR3 has 16 residues. As DNA, the CDR3 is TGCAGCGTCCCGGGACTAGCGGGGCGCGCCCAAGAGACCCAGTACTTC. Its protein is CSVPGLAGRAQETQYF.

This clone has just a few counts. The chain has TRBV10-3 and TRBJ2-7, with 12 bases lining up with TRBD1. The CDR3 length is 18 residues. The ends lost 0 bases at V and 3 bases at J; junction bases unmatched: 9. CDR1 and CDR2 from the germline V gene are ENHRY and SYGVKD. The CDR3 loop is CAISESRGTGGANYEQYF. In nucleotides, the CDR3 is TGTGCCATCAGTGAGTCTCGGGGGACAGGGGGCGCAAACTACGAGCAGTACTTC.

The chain uses TRBV15 and TRBJ2-7, with D possibly TRBD1 on 6 matching bases. This CDR3 comprises 14 residues. Germline V CDR1 and CDR2: LNHNV, YYDKDF (reference sequence). V lost 5 bases, J lost 1 base, and 12 bases lay in between. The CDR3 loop is CATSSEGQSYEQYF. The CDR3 nucleotides are TGTGCCACCAGCTCCGAAGGACAGTCCTACGAGCAGTACTTC.

The chain has TRBV19 and TRBJ2-7; a possible D gene is TRBD2 (6 bases). Trimming took 5 bases from V and 3 from J, leaving 11 bases between them. This CDR3 region has 13 residues. Germline-derived CDR1 and CDR2 are LNHDA and SQIVND (reference sequence). In DNA form, the CDR3 reads TGTGCCAGTAGTGCGGGATTCATCTACGAGCAGTACTTC. Amino acid sequence: CASSAGFIYEQYF.

The V gene is TRBV6-5, the J gene TRBJ2-2; 11 bases map to TRBD2. V trimming: 5 bases; J trimming: 4 bases; junction bases outside the gene matches: 3. This CDR3 has 15 residues. Germline V lookup: CDR1 MNHEY, CDR2 SVGAGI. The CDR3 bases are TGTGCCAGCAGTAAACTAGCGGGAGTCACCGGGGAGCTGTTTTTT. It codes for CASSKLAGVTGELFF.

This chain links TRBV6-6 with TRBJ2-5; D is possibly TRBD1 (5 bases). CDR3 length: 13 residues. Trimming pared 8 bases from V and 5 bases from J, leaving 15 bases between. The V gene's germline CDR1 is MNHNY and CDR2 SVGAGI (reference sequence). In DNA, the CDR3 is TGTGCCAGCCGTGTAGGGGCATTGGAGACCCAGTACTTC. Its protein is CASRVGALETQYF.

The gene calls are TRBV7-9 and TRBJ2-7; D gene unclear. Per germline, CDR1 SEHNR and CDR2 FQNEAQ (reference sequence). The V end lost 4 bases, the J end lost 1 base, and 8 bases lay between the germline ends. The CDR3 sequence is 13 residues long. In DNA, the CDR3 is TGTGCCAGCAGCTCGACACCATCCTACGAGCAGTACTTC. This sequence encodes CASSSTPSYEQYF.

The rearrangement links TRBV7-2 to TRBJ2-7; 12 bases map to TRBD2. The germline gives CDR1 SGHTA, CDR2 FQGNSA. This CDR3 has 15 residues. J lost 3 bases, V lost 5 bases, and 5 bases had no gene match. The CDR3 is CASSPSGRARYEQYF. In DNA, the CDR3 is TGTGCCAGCAGCCCTAGCGGGAGGGCCCGCTACGAGCAGTACTTC.

The chain combines TRBV30 with TRBJ2-7; D perhaps matches TRBD2 (6 bases). V was trimmed by 2 bases and J by 5 bases, leaving 19 bases between them. The CDR3 sequence is 15 residues long. Germline assignment: CDR1 GTSNPN and CDR2 SVGIG (reference sequence). The CDR3 nucleotides read TGTGCCTGGAGTACCCCGGAGGGGCTGACGCACGAGCAGTACTTC. It encodes CAWSTPEGLTHEQYF.

V and J are TRBV20-1 and TRBJ1-2; the D gene is possibly TRBD1 (6 bases). CDR3 length equals 14 residues. V gave up 3 bases and J gave up 4 bases, with 15 bases separating them. Looked up from germline, CDR1 is DFQATT and CDR2 is SNEGSKA (reference sequence). CDR3 loop: CSASLQGPFYGYTF. The CDR3 coding sequence is TGCAGTGCTAGTTTACAGGGACCATTCTATGGCTACACCTTC.

V gene TRBV19 combines with J gene TRBJ2-2; 8 bases are a match to TRBD2. The CDR3 consists of 15 residues. V dropped 4 bases and J dropped 4; count of bases not matched to a gene: 5. CDR1 LNHDA and CDR2 SQIVND come from the germline V gene (reference sequence). The DNA for the CDR3 is TGTGCCAGTAGTACAGGGGCGGGAGGCACCGGGGAGCTGTTTTTT. It codes for CASSTGAGGTGELFF.

CDR3 bases: TGTGCCAGCAGCTTAATTGTTGTGTTAGCGGGGGCGAACACCGGGGAGCTGTTTTTT. Translated, it gives CASSLIVVLAGANTGELFF. This chain joins TRBV7-9 and TRBJ2-2; 9 nucleotides agree with TRBD2. With V trimmed by 2 bases and J by 0 bases, 10 bases remained unmatched. Per germline, CDR1 SEHNR and CDR2 FQNEAQ (reference sequence). This CDR3 is built from 19 residues.

This clone was picked up one time. This chain uses TRBV5-4 with TRBJ1-1; 8 bases agree with TRBD1. CDR1 and CDR2 from the germline V gene are SGHNT and YYREEE (reference sequence). This CDR3 has 13 amino acids. V was pared by 3 bases and J by 7 bases, with 5 bases of the junction left unmatched. CDR3 residues: CASSSVGQGEAFF. The DNA of the CDR3 is TGTGCCAGCAGCTCAGTAGGACAGGGTGAAGCTTTCTTT.

The V call is TRBV2, the J call TRBJ1-1, with D possibly being TRBD1 (5 bases). V was cut by 6 bases and J by 6 bases, with 17 bases left in between. This CDR3 has 14 residues. Germline V gene lookup returns CDR1 SNHLY and CDR2 FYNNEI. Written as DNA, the CDR3 is TGTGCCAGCAGGGTGGGGCGGTGGGTTCCTGAAGCTTTCTTT. This codes for CASRVGRWVPEAFF.

V and J are TRBV5-1 and TRBJ2-5; tentatively, D is TRBD2 (6 bases). Germline V gives CDR1 SGHRS, CDR2 YFSETQ. Trimming removed 5 bases at V and 4 bases at J, with 18 bases between. The CDR3 spans 15 residues. CDR3 loop: CASRGGIGTLETQYF. The CDR3 nucleotides read TGCGCCAGCAGAGGAGGGATCGGGACCCTAGAGACCCAGTACTTC.

The V call is TRBV11-3, the J call TRBJ2-4; 7 nucleotides agree with TRBD2. The CDR3 length is 14 residues. Germline V lookup: CDR1 SGHNT, CDR2 YENEEA. The V and J ends lost 4 bases and 4 bases, in that order; junction bases with no gene match: 4. The CDR3 DNA follows: TGTGCCAGCAGCTCGGGGGGTGAAAAAAACATTCAGTACTTC. Translation gives CASSSGGEKNIQYF.

The V and J genes are TRBV6-2 or TRBV6-3 and TRBJ2-5; 10 bases fit TRBD2. CDR1 is MNHEY, CDR2 SVGEGT, per germline. This CDR3 region has 16 residues. The junction had 8 bases not matched to a gene; V was cut back by 2 bases and J by 5 bases. The CDR3 here is CASSYPHSGGDETQYF. CDR3 DNA: TGTGCCAGCAGTTACCCCCACAGCGGGGGGGACGAGACCCAGTACTTC.

J is TRBJ1-5 and V is TRBV7-6; no reliable D call. The CDR3 covers 12 residues. Germline loops: CDR1 SGHVS, CDR2 FNYEAQ. The V gene lost 5 bases and the J gene lost 7 bases, with 9 bases spanning the gap. CDR3 in DNA: TGTGCCAGCAGCCCCCCGGGACAGCCCCAGCATTTT. Translation: CASSPPGQPQHF.

The gene calls are TRBV18 and TRBJ1-1; 7 bases line up with TRBD1. Germline V gives CDR1 KGHSH, CDR2 LQKENI. With V trimmed by 0 bases and J by 7 bases, 14 bases remained unmatched. This CDR3 is built from 17 residues. The CDR3: CASSPPQGTNRGFEAFF. The CDR3 bases are TGTGCCAGCTCACCACCACAGGGGACGAATAGGGGCTTTGAAGCTTTCTTT.

V is TRBV12-3 or TRBV12-4 and J is TRBJ1-2; the D is unclear. Trimming cost V 1 base and J 8 bases, with 11 bases left between them. The CDR3 has 13 amino acids. CDR3 sequence (DNA): TGTGCCAGCAGTTTAGACCGGGATCGAGGCTACACCTTC. Translating gives CASSLDRDRGYTF.